This is a list of T cell receptor beta chains from one sample in a study of T cell responses to AZD1222 COVID-19 vaccine. This table comes from immunoSEQ multiplex PCR, and its TCRdb copy is limited to in-frame clones, with some not included. The top ten clones hold 3% of a sample with around 130,000 clones, approximately 86% of them seen once. The specimen was peripheral blood, collected 28 days after the second AZD1222 dose. All receptors come from an adult who received the AZD1222 COVID-19 vaccine. The CDR3 runs from the conserved cysteine through the conserved F or W. Fields, in order: CDR3 DNA, CDR3 protein, clone size, D gene, V gene, J gene. A D gene is named only where the DNA matches it firmly. Clone size is shown for a subset of rows, as once, few, many or a class of expanded clone.

cdr3_nt: TGTGCCAGCAGCGTAGCAGGGGGAAAGGTTGGTGGCTACACCTTC; cdr3_aa: CASSVAGGKVGGYTF; clone_size: .; d_call: TRBD1; v_call: TRBV9; j_call: TRBJ1-2
cdr3_nt: TGTGCCAGTAGTACCTTGCGACAGGGAGACAACAATCAGCCCCAGCATTTT; cdr3_aa: CASSTLRQGDNNQPQHF; clone_size: .; d_call: TRBD1; v_call: TRBV19; j_call: TRBJ1-5
cdr3_nt: TGTGCCAGCGAAGGGATTAGCAATCAGCCCCAGCATTTT; cdr3_aa: CASEGISNQPQHF; clone_size: .; d_call: .; v_call: TRBV28; j_call: TRBJ1-5
cdr3_nt: TGTGCCAGCAGCTTAGGACTGGAAAATACGCAGTATTTT; cdr3_aa: CASSLGLENTQYF; clone_size: .; d_call: .; v_call: TRBV11-2; j_call: TRBJ2-3
cdr3_nt: TGTGCCAGCAGCCGCCTACAGGGGTACTATGGCTACACCTTC; cdr3_aa: CASSRLQGYYGYTF; clone_size: .; d_call: TRBD1; v_call: TRBV3-1/TRBV3-2; j_call: TRBJ1-2
cdr3_nt: TGCGCCACTCAAAGTTCCATGAACACTGAAGCTTTCTTT; cdr3_aa: CATQSSMNTEAFF; clone_size: .; d_call: .; v_call: TRBV10-1; j_call: TRBJ1-1
cdr3_nt: TGTGCCAGCAGCTATCGGACAGGGGGAGAAAAACTGTTTTTT; cdr3_aa: CASSYRTGGEKLFF; clone_size: .; d_call: TRBD1; v_call: TRBV11-2; j_call: TRBJ1-4
cdr3_nt: TGTGCCACCAGCATAACACGGGGACAAGGTAATGAAAAACTGTTTTTT; cdr3_aa: CATSITRGQGNEKLFF; clone_size: .; d_call: .; v_call: TRBV15; j_call: TRBJ1-4
cdr3_nt: TGTGCCAGTAGTTCTCCGGGACAGGGAGCTGAGACCCAGTACTTC; cdr3_aa: CASSSPGQGAETQYF; clone_size: .; d_call: TRBD1; v_call: TRBV19; j_call: TRBJ2-5
cdr3_nt: TGTGCCAGCTCACCAAGAACAGGGGGAAGGAATGAGCAGTTCTTC; cdr3_aa: CASSPRTGGRNEQFF; clone_size: .; d_call: TRBD1; v_call: TRBV18; j_call: TRBJ2-1
cdr3_nt: TGTGCCAGCAGTTTATTGGTGGACAGGGGCGATTTTTATAGCAATCAGCCCCAGCATTTT; cdr3_aa: CASSLLVDRGDFYSNQPQHF; clone_size: .; d_call: TRBD1; v_call: TRBV28; j_call: TRBJ1-5
cdr3_nt: TGTGCCTGGAGTCGCGGGGGGGAGGGTACGCAGTATTTT; cdr3_aa: CAWSRGGEGTQYF; clone_size: .; d_call: TRBD2; v_call: TRBV30; j_call: TRBJ2-3
cdr3_nt: TGCGCCAGCAGTGAGTCGGGGGTTAACTATGGCTACACCTTC; cdr3_aa: CASSESGVNYGYTF; clone_size: .; d_call: .; v_call: TRBV10-2; j_call: TRBJ1-2
cdr3_nt: TGTGCCCGATGGGACAGGGGGGACTATGGCTACACCTTC; cdr3_aa: CARWDRGDYGYTF; clone_size: .; d_call: TRBD1; v_call: TRBV30; j_call: TRBJ1-2
cdr3_nt: TGTGCCAGCAGTTACGGGACCAATCAGCCCCAGCATTTT; cdr3_aa: CASSYGTNQPQHF; clone_size: .; d_call: .; v_call: TRBV6-5; j_call: TRBJ1-5
cdr3_nt: TGTGCCAGTAGTATAGGGCAGGTTGAAAGCGAAAAACTGTTTTTT; cdr3_aa: CASSIGQVESEKLFF; clone_size: .; d_call: .; v_call: TRBV19; j_call: TRBJ1-4
cdr3_nt: TGTGCCTGGAAAGGGGCGGGGGCCCGGGATGAGCAGTTCTTC; cdr3_aa: CAWKGAGARDEQFF; clone_size: .; d_call: .; v_call: TRBV30; j_call: TRBJ2-1
cdr3_nt: TGTGCCAGCAGCCCATCCCCCCTCGACAATGAGCAGTTCTTC; cdr3_aa: CASSPSPLDNEQFF; clone_size: .; d_call: .; v_call: TRBV11-3; j_call: TRBJ2-1
cdr3_nt: TGTGCCAGCAGGGTCCTTTCTGTGGATGAAGCTTTCTTT; cdr3_aa: CASRVLSVDEAFF; clone_size: .; d_call: .; v_call: TRBV7-2; j_call: TRBJ1-1
cdr3_nt: TGTGCCAGCAGGCAGGTCTCCTACGAGCAGTACTTC; cdr3_aa: CASRQVSYEQYF; clone_size: .; d_call: .; v_call: TRBV28; j_call: TRBJ2-7
cdr3_nt: TGTGCCAGCAGCCCCAGGGACGATTCACCCCTCCACTTT; cdr3_aa: CASSPRDDSPLHF; clone_size: .; d_call: .; v_call: TRBV6-2/TRBV6-3; j_call: TRBJ1-6
cdr3_nt: TGTGCCAGCAGTCAGGCGGGGGCGAACTACGAGCAGTACTTC; cdr3_aa: CASSQAGANYEQYF; clone_size: .; d_call: .; v_call: TRBV28; j_call: TRBJ2-7
cdr3_nt: TGCGCCAGCAGCCAAGAGGAGAACACCGGGGAGCTGTTTTTT; cdr3_aa: CASSQEENTGELFF; clone_size: .; d_call: .; v_call: TRBV4-3; j_call: TRBJ2-2
cdr3_nt: TGTGCCTGGGGGACTTACGAGCAGTACTTC; cdr3_aa: CAWGTYEQYF; clone_size: .; d_call: .; v_call: TRBV30; j_call: TRBJ2-7
cdr3_nt: TGCGCCAGCAGCCAAGTCGGAGGTAACGAAAAACTGTTTTTT; cdr3_aa: CASSQVGGNEKLFF; clone_size: .; d_call: .; v_call: TRBV4-1; j_call: TRBJ1-4
cdr3_nt: TGTGCCAGCGGGGAGCGGGGGGGCCTAAATACGCAGTATTTT; cdr3_aa: CASGERGGLNTQYF; clone_size: .; d_call: TRBD2; v_call: TRBV7-3; j_call: TRBJ2-3
cdr3_nt: TGTGCCGCCTCACGGGGAGGGGTCACTGAAGCTTTCTTT; cdr3_aa: CAASRGGVTEAFF; clone_size: .; d_call: .; v_call: TRBV19; j_call: TRBJ1-1
cdr3_nt: TGTGCCAGCAGTACGCCAGCGACAAATTCACCCCTCCACTTT; cdr3_aa: CASSTPATNSPLHF; clone_size: .; d_call: .; v_call: TRBV6-5; j_call: TRBJ1-6
cdr3_nt: TGTGCCAGCAGTTCGTATATGAGTGGCTACACCTTC; cdr3_aa: CASSSYMSGYTF; clone_size: .; d_call: .; v_call: TRBV2; j_call: TRBJ1-2
cdr3_nt: TGCGCCAGCAGCCCTGGACAGGGAGGATACGAGCAGTACTTC; cdr3_aa: CASSPGQGGYEQYF; clone_size: .; d_call: TRBD1; v_call: TRBV4-1; j_call: TRBJ2-7
cdr3_nt: TGTGCCAGCAGTTTAGACGGAGCACGCTCTGGAAACACCATATATTTT; cdr3_aa: CASSLDGARSGNTIYF; clone_size: .; d_call: .; v_call: TRBV27; j_call: TRBJ1-3
cdr3_nt: TGTGCCAGCAGCTTAGGCGGGGGGGCAAGGAGAGGCTACACCTTC; cdr3_aa: CASSLGGGARRGYTF; clone_size: .; d_call: .; v_call: TRBV7-2; j_call: TRBJ1-2
cdr3_nt: TGTGCCAGTAGTGTTCGACTAGCGGAGGGCACAGATACGCAGTATTTT; cdr3_aa: CASSVRLAEGTDTQYF; clone_size: .; d_call: TRBD2; v_call: TRBV19; j_call: TRBJ2-3
cdr3_nt: TGTGCCAGCACCCTCCAAGGGCGAACTTACGAGCAGTACTTC; cdr3_aa: CASTLQGRTYEQYF; clone_size: .; d_call: .; v_call: TRBV28; j_call: TRBJ2-7
cdr3_nt: TGTGCCAGCAGCGAGACGGAGGGTTGGGGTGAGCAGTTCTTC; cdr3_aa: CASSETEGWGEQFF; clone_size: .; d_call: .; v_call: TRBV9; j_call: TRBJ2-1
cdr3_nt: TGTGCCAGCAGTGAACGAGGGGGGGACTCACCCCTCCACTTT; cdr3_aa: CASSERGGDSPLHF; clone_size: few; d_call: .; v_call: TRBV6-1; j_call: TRBJ1-6
cdr3_nt: TGCGCCAGCAGTTTCCGAGTGAACACTGAAGCTTTCTTT; cdr3_aa: CASSFRVNTEAFF; clone_size: .; d_call: .; v_call: TRBV5-1; j_call: TRBJ1-1
cdr3_nt: TGTGCCAGCAGTGCCACCGGGACCGCCGGTACGCAGTATTTT; cdr3_aa: CASSATGTAGTQYF; clone_size: .; d_call: .; v_call: TRBV6-4; j_call: TRBJ2-3
cdr3_nt: TGCGCCAGCAGCTGGGACAGGGGGGAGACCCAGTACTTC; cdr3_aa: CASSWDRGETQYF; clone_size: .; d_call: TRBD1; v_call: TRBV5-1; j_call: TRBJ2-5
cdr3_nt: TGTGCCAGCTCACCGTCTGGGGGGGCTTACGAGCAGTACTTC; cdr3_aa: CASSPSGGAYEQYF; clone_size: .; d_call: .; v_call: TRBV18; j_call: TRBJ2-7
cdr3_nt: TGTGCCAGCAGTCCAGCCTTAGGAAACACTGAAGCTTTCTTT; cdr3_aa: CASSPALGNTEAFF; clone_size: .; d_call: .; v_call: TRBV6-5; j_call: TRBJ1-1
cdr3_nt: TGTGCCTGGAGTCCAGGGGGACAAGACACCGGGGAGCTGTTTTTT; cdr3_aa: CAWSPGGQDTGELFF; clone_size: once; d_call: TRBD1; v_call: TRBV30; j_call: TRBJ2-2
cdr3_nt: TGTGCCAGCTGCCGACAGGGAGCGGAGGATACGCAGTATTTT; cdr3_aa: CASCRQGAEDTQYF; clone_size: .; d_call: .; v_call: TRBV21-1; j_call: TRBJ2-3
cdr3_nt: TGTGCTAGTGGGACAGGGGGGTGGCCCCTCCACTTT; cdr3_aa: CASGTGGWPLHF; clone_size: once; d_call: TRBD1; v_call: TRBV12-5; j_call: TRBJ1-6
cdr3_nt: TGTGCCATCAGCACAGGGGGAAATGAAAAACTGTTTTTT; cdr3_aa: CAISTGGNEKLFF; clone_size: .; d_call: TRBD1; v_call: TRBV10-3; j_call: TRBJ1-4